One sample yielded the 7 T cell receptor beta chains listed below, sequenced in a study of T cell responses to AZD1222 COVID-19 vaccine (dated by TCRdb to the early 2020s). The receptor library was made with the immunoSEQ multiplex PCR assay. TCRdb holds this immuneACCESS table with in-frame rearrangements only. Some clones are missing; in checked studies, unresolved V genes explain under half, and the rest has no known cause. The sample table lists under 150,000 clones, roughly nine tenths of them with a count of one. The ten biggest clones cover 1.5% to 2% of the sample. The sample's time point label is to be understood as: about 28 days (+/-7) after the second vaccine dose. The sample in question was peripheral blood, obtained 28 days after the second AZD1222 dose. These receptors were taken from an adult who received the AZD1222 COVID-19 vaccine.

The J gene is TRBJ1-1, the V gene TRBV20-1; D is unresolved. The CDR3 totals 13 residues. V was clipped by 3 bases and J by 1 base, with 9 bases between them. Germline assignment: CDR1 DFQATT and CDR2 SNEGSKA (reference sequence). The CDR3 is CSASRHQNTEAFF. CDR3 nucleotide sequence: TGCAGTGCTAGTCGGCACCAGAACACTGAAGCTTTCTTT.

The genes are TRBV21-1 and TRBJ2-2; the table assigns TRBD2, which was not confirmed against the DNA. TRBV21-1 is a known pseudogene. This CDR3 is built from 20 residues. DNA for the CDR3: TGTGCCAGCAGCAAATTCACGCTAGCGGGCTTCCCGTGTTGGACCGGGGAGCTGTTTTTT. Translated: CASSKFTLAGFPCWTGELFF.

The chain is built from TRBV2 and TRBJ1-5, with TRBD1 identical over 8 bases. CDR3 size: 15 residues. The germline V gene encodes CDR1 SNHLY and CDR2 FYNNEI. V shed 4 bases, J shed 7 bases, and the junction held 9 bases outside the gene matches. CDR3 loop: CASSARGQVWQPQHF. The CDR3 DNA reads TGTGCCAGCAGTGCAAGGGGACAGGTTTGGCAGCCCCAGCATTTT.

CDR3 sequence: CASSLRAGTEAFF. CDR3 sequence (DNA): TGTGCCAGCTCTCTGAGGGCCGGCACTGAAGCTTTCTTT. The chain employs TRBV18 and TRBJ1-1; D unclear. Germline V gene data show CDR1 as KGHSH and CDR2 as LQKENI. CDR3 size: 13 residues. Trimming took off 6 bases at V and 4 bases at J, with 12 bases between the two ends.

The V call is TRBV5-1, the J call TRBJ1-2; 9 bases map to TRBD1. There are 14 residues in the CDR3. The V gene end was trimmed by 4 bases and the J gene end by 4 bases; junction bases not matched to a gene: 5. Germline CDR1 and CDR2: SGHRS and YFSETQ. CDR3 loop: CASSLGQGIYGYTF. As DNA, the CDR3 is TGCGCCAGCAGCCTGGGACAGGGAATCTATGGCTACACCTTC.

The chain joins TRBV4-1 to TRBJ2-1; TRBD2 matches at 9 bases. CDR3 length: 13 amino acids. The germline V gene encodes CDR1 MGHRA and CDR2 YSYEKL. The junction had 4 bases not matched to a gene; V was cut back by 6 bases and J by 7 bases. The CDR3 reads CASRPSGANEQFF. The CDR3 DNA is TGCGCCAGCAGACCTAGCGGGGCGAATGAGCAGTTCTTC.

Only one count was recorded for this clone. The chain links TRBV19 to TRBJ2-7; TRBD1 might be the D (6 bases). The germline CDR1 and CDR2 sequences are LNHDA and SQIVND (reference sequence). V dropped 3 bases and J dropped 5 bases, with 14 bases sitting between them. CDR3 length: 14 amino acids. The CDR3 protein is CASSINREFDEQYF. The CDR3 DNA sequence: TGTGCCAGTAGTATCAACAGGGAATTCGACGAGCAGTACTTC.